These 5 T cell receptor beta chains were sequenced from one sample in a study of Ad26.COV2.S vaccination and SARS-CoV-2 variants. Treatment defined: some 19 received Ad26.COV2.S at low or high dose, single or two shots; about 5 received placebo; per-sample allocation not given. Samples analyzed were those drawn on day 63 after the first vaccine or placebo injection. Assay: immunoSEQ multiplex PCR; the TCRdb copy retains only in-frame clones and omits some. The sample lists about 350,000 clones, less than 90% seen once, with about 6.4% in the top ten. Sequencing used peripheral blood, obtained in a trial of Ad26.COV2.S vaccine versus placebo. Receptors were obtained from a person between 18 and 59 years old who received the Ad26.COV2.S COVID-19 vaccine or a placebo.

J is TRBJ1-5 and V is TRBV5-6; D possibly corresponds to TRBD1 (5 bases). The V and J ends lost 4 bases and 1 base respectively, with 15 bases between them. This CDR3 has 16 residues. CDR1 SGHDT and CDR2 YYEEEE come from the germline V gene. CDR3 sequence: CASSPVGTGSNQPQHF. The CDR3 bases are TGTGCCAGCAGCCCGGTTGGGACGGGGAGCAATCAGCCCCAGCATTTT.

The gene calls are TRBV19 and TRBJ2-5; 10 nucleotides agree with TRBD2. The CDR3 consists of 15 residues. J lost 5 bases, V lost 5 bases, and 8 bases had no gene match. CDR1 is LNHDA and CDR2 is SQIVND in the germline V gene (reference sequence). CDR3 residues: CASSLLTSGIETQYF. The CDR3 nucleotides are TGTGCCAGTAGTTTACTAACTAGCGGGATCGAGACCCAGTACTTC.

In its sample, this clone was seen once. V is TRBV11-3 and J is TRBJ1-5; D is possibly TRBD1 (6 bases). CDR1 is SGHNT and CDR2 is YENEEA in the germline V gene. The V and J ends lost 4 bases and 6 bases respectively, with 19 bases between them. The CDR3 sequence is 16 residues long. CDR3 region: CASSSRTDRNSQPQHF. The CDR3 nucleotides read TGTGCCAGCAGCTCCCGGACCGACAGGAACAGTCAGCCCCAGCATTTT.

CDR3 sequence: CASSLGHNYGYTF. In DNA, the CDR3 is TGTGCCAGCAGCTTAGGACACAACTATGGCTACACCTTC. The V gene is TRBV7-2, the J gene TRBJ1-2; D is undetermined. Germline loops: CDR1 SGHTA, CDR2 FQGNSA. This CDR3 has 13 residues. Trimming stripped 1 base from V and 2 bases from J, with 5 bases between.

V gene TRBV9 combines with J gene TRBJ2-2, with TRBD2 as a possible D gene (5 bases). The V end was cut by 4 bases, the J end by 0 bases, with 7 bases between. Germline values: CDR1 SGDLS, CDR2 YYNGEE. This CDR3 spans 14 amino acids. CDR3 sequence: CASSLATNTGELFF. DNA for the CDR3: TGTGCCAGCAGCCTAGCTACGAACACCGGGGAGCTGTTTTTT.